These 8 T cell receptor beta chains originate from one sample sequenced in a study of T-cell memory formation after mild COVID-19. Each CDR3 protein gets one entry after TCRdb re-called the 5' RACE reads with MiXCR. The data contain 170,000 or so distinct CDR3 sequences, roughly 31% of them singletons. Sequenced input: PBMCs or a T cell subset sorted from them (not recorded which). These receptors came from an adult woman who had mild COVID-19 (a few samples of this study predate the infection). Cell type and time point are not known.

This clonotype has more than one count but fewer than ten. This rearrangement joins TRBV3-1 to TRBJ1-5; maybe TRBD1 (5 bases). Germline CDR1 LGHDT, CDR2 YNNKEL (reference sequence). The CDR3 covers 13 residues. The ends were cut back, 4 bases at V and 1 base at J, with 5 bases in the middle. CDR3 residues: CASSPGSNQPQHF. The CDR3 DNA is TGTGCCAGCAGCCCAGGGAGCAATCAGCCCCAGCATTTT.

The gene calls are TRBV30 and TRBJ1-1, with D possibly TRBD1 on 6 matching bases. Germline assignment: CDR1 GTSNPN and CDR2 SVGIG (reference sequence). This CDR3 comprises 12 residues. V was shortened by 1 base and J by 4 bases, with 7 bases between the two germline ends. The CDR3 DNA reads TGTGCCTGGAGTGCAGGGGTCACTGAAGCTTTCTTT. As protein: CAWSAGVTEAFF.

V gene TRBV6-5 combines with J gene TRBJ2-7; 8 bases are shared with TRBD2. The V gene end was trimmed by 5 bases and the J gene end by 5 bases; junction bases not matched to a gene: 5. The CDR3 loop spans 13 amino acids. CDR1 and CDR2 (germline): MNHEY, SVGAGI. The CDR3 nucleotides are TGTGCCAGCAGTCGGGGGGGGTTTCACGAGCAGTACTTC. It translates to CASSRGGFHEQYF.

This chain uses TRBV5-8 with TRBJ1-1, with D tentatively TRBD1 (5 bases). The CDR3 loop spans 14 amino acids. Germline V gene data show CDR1 as SGHTS and CDR2 as YDEGEE. Trimming removed 2 bases at V and 1 base at J, with 9 bases between. The CDR3: CASSLRTTNTEAFF. CDR3 sequence (DNA): TGTGCCAGCAGCTTAAGGACAACGAACACTGAAGCTTTCTTT.

The rearrangement links TRBV7-6 to TRBJ2-7; TRBD1 agrees at 9 bases. CDR1 is SGHVS, CDR2 FNYEAQ, per germline. Trimming at V came to 0 bases and at J to 4 bases, leaving 4 bases not matched to a gene. This CDR3 region has 15 residues. The CDR3 loop reads CASSLARDRVYEQYF. CDR3 sequence (DNA): TGTGCCAGCAGCTTAGCGCGGGACAGGGTGTACGAGCAGTACTTC. Filled out from reference TRBV7-6 and TRBJ2-7, the complete variable domain reads GAGVSQSPRYKVTKRGQDVALRCDPISGHVSLYWYRQALGQGPEFLTYFNYEAQQDKSGLPNDRFSAERPEGSISTLTIQRTEQRDSAMYRCASSLARDRVYEQYFGPGTRLTVT.

The chain has TRBV2 and TRBJ2-1, with TRBD2 identical over 10 bases. Unmatched junction bases numbered 5, after V lost 4 bases and J lost 2 bases. The V gene's germline CDR1 is SNHLY and CDR2 FYNNEI. The CDR3 covers 16 residues. The CDR3 DNA reads as TGTGCCAGCAGTGTGAGCGGGGGGGCCCCCTACAATGAGCAGTTCTTC. Translating it yields CASSVSGGAPYNEQFF.

This clonotype was observed a few times. The rearrangement links TRBV5-5 to TRBJ2-7; D ambiguous. CDR1 and CDR2 from the germline V gene are SGHKS and YYEKEE (reference sequence). V was shortened by 0 bases and J by 3 bases, with 7 bases between the two germline ends. This CDR3 has 13 amino acids. CDR3 coding DNA: TGTGCCAGCAGCTTGGAGTACAGCTACGAGCAGTACTTC. This gives the protein CASSLEYSYEQYF.

CDR3 region: CASSFELLGTQYF. The CDR3 coding sequence is TGTGCCAGCAGCTTTGAATTGCTGGGTACGCAGTATTTT. V gene TRBV7-3 combines with J gene TRBJ2-3; D gene uncertain. The germline V gene has CDR1 SGHTA and CDR2 FQGTGA. V lost 3 bases and J 8 bases, leaving 12 bases between the germline ends. The CDR3 has 13 residues.